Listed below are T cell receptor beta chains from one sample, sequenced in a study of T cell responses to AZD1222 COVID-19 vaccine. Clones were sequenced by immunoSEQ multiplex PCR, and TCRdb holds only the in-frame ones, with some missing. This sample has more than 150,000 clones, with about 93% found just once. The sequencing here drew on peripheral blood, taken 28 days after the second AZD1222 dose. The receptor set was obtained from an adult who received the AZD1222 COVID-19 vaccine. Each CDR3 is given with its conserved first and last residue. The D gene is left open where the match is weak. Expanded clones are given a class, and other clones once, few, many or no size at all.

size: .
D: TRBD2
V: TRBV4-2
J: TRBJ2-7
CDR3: CASSQDRRLAGGYEQYF
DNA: TGTGCCAGCAGCCAAGATCGGCGTCTAGCGGGGGGCTACGAGCAGTACTTC

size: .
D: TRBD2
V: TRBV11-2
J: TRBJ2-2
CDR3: CASRLAGFTGELFF
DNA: TGTGCCAGCAGACTAGCGGGCTTCACCGGGGAGCTGTTTTTT

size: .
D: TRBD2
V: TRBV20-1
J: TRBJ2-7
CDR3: CSASRSSGRTEQYF
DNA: TGCAGTGCTAGTAGGTCTAGCGGGAGGACCGAGCAGTACTTC

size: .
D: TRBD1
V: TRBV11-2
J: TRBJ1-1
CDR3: CASSFQGANTEAFF
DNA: TGTGCCAGCAGCTTCCAGGGGGCGAACACTGAAGCTTTCTTT

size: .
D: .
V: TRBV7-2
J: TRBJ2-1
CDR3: CASSKPDTSYNEQFF
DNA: TGTGCCAGCAGCAAACCCGATACCTCCTACAATGAGCAGTTCTTC

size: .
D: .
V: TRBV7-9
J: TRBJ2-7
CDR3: CASSCYYEQYF
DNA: TGTGCCAGCAGCTGCTACTACGAGCAGTACTTC

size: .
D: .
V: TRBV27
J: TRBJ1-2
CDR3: CASSLSGGRTYGYTF
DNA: TGTGCCAGCAGTTTATCTGGGGGGCGCACCTATGGCTACACCTTC

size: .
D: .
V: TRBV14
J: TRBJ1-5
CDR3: CASSQDAGINQPQHF
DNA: TGTGCCAGCAGCCAAGATGCGGGGATCAATCAGCCCCAGCATTTT

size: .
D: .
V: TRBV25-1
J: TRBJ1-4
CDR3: CASSESRVLGNEKLFF
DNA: TGTGCCAGCAGTGAATCTCGGGTATTAGGTAATGAAAAACTGTTTTTT

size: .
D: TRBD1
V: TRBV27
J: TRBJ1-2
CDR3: CASSFQGGSNYGHTF
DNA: TGTGCCAGCAGTTTCCAGGGGGGGTCTAACTATGGCCACACCTTC

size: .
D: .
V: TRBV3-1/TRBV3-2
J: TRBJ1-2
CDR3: CASSQRVSRGYTF
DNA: TGTGCCAGCAGCCAACGGGTTTCTCGGGGCTACACCTTC

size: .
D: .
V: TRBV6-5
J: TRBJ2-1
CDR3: CASSKRTSAPNEQFF
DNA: TGTGCCAGCAGCAAAAGGACCTCGGCTCCCAATGAGCAGTTCTTC

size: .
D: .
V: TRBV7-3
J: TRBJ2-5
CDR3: CASSPVGGVQETQYF
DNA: TGTGCCAGCAGCCCCGTAGGTGGGGTCCAAGAGACCCAGTACTTC

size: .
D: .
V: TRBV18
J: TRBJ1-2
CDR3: CASSHGEINYGYTF
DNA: TGTGCCAGCTCCCATGGGGAGATTAACTATGGCTACACCTTC

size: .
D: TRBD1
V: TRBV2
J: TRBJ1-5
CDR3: CASRSQGAGNQPQHF
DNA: TGTGCCAGCAGGTCCCAGGGGGCGGGCAATCAGCCCCAGCATTTT

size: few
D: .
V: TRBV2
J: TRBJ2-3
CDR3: CASAVGYTDTQYF
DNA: TGTGCCAGCGCGGTGGGTTACACAGATACGCAGTATTTT

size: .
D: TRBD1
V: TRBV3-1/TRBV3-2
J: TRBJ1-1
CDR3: CASSLDRGGTEAFF
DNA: TGTGCCAGCAGTCTCGACAGGGGGGGCACTGAAGCTTTCTTT

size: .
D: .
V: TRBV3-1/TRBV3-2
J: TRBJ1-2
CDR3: CASSPTRIAGHYGYTF
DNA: TGTGCCAGCAGCCCCACGCGGATTGCAGGGCACTATGGCTACACCTTC

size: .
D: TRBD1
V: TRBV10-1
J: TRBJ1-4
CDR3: CASNPTGEGEKLFF
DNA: TGCGCCAGCAATCCGACAGGGGAAGGTGAAAAACTGTTTTTT

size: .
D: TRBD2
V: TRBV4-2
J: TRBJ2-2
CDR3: CASSRLAGENTGELFF
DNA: TGTGCCAGCAGCCGACTAGCGGGGGAGAACACCGGGGAGCTGTTTTTT

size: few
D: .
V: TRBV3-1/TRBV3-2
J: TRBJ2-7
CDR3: CASSQRPRGSVPGLEQYF
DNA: TGTGCCAGCAGCCAAAGACCAAGGGGCAGTGTCCCCGGACTAGAGCAGTACTTC

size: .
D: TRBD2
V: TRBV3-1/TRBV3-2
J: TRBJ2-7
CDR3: CASSPPTIAGGYEQYF
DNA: TGTGCCAGCAGCCCACCAACGATAGCGGGGGGCTACGAGCAGTACTTC

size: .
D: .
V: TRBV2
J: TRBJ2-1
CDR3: CASRTGYYNEQFF
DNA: TGTGCCAGCAGAACCGGATATTACAATGAGCAGTTCTTC

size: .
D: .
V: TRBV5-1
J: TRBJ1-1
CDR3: CASSHGTPRDEAFF
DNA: TGCGCCAGCAGCCACGGGACTCCCCGAGATGAAGCTTTCTTT

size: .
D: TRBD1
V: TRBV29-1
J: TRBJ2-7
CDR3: CSITGTGGIEQYF
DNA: TGCAGCATTACCGGGACAGGGGGCATCGAGCAGTACTTC

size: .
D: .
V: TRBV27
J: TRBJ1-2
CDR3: CASSFKGVGGYTF
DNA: TGTGCCAGCAGTTTTAAGGGGGTTGGTGGCTACACCTTC

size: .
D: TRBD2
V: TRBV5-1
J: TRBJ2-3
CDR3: CASSLTSGGITDTQYF
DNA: TGCGCCAGCAGCTTGACTAGCGGGGGGATTACAGATACGCAGTATTTT

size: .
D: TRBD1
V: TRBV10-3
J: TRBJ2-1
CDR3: CAISPGGQGQYNEQFF
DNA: TGTGCCATCAGTCCAGGGGGACAGGGACAATACAATGAGCAGTTCTTC

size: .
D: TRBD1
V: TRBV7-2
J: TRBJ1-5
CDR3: CASSLVAGQDQPQHF
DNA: TGTGCCAGCAGCTTAGTGGCAGGACAGGATCAGCCCCAGCATTTT

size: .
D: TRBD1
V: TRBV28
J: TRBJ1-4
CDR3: CASSSRGQGDPTNEKLFF
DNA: TGTGCCAGCAGTTCGCGGGGACAGGGGGATCCAACTAATGAAAAACTGTTTTTT

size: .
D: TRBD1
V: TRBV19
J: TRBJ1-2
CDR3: CASTYRGPQDYGYTF
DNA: TGTGCCAGTACGTACAGGGGACCTCAAGACTATGGCTACACCTTC

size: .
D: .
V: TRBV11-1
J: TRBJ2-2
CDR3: CASSFRGARELFF
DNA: TGTGCCAGCAGCTTCCGGGGGGCCCGGGAGCTGTTTTTT

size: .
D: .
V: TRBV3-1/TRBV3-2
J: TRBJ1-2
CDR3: CASSQVSGARGYGYTF
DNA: TGTGCCAGCAGCCAAGTTTCGGGGGCGCGAGGCTATGGCTACACCTTC

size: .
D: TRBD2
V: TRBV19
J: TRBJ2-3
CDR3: CASTAGGGTDTQYF
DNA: TGTGCCAGTACGGCGGGGGGCGGCACAGATACGCAGTATTTT

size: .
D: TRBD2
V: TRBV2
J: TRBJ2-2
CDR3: CASSEGLAGVGELFF
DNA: TGTGCCAGCAGTGAGGGGCTAGCGGGAGTCGGGGAGCTGTTTTTT

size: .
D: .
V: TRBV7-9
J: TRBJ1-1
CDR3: CASSLNGTYTEAFF
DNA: TGTGCCAGCAGCTTAAATGGCACTTACACTGAAGCTTTCTTT

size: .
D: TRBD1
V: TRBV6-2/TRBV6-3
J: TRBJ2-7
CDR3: CASSGQGEFYEQYF
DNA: TGTGCCAGCAGTGGACAGGGGGAATTCTACGAGCAGTACTTC

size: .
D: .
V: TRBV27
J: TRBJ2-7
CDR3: CASSLGPTFSYEQYF
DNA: TGTGCCAGCAGTCTGGGACCGACCTTCTCCTACGAGCAGTACTTC

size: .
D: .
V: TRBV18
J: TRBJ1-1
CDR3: CASSTQGNTEAFF
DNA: TGTGCCAGCTCAACACAGGGAAACACTGAAGCTTTCTTT

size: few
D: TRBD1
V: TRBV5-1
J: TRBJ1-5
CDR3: CASSPETGANQPQHF
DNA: TGCGCCAGCAGCCCAGAGACAGGGGCTAATCAGCCCCAGCATTTT

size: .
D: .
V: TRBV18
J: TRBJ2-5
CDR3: CASSHPPLGAETQYF
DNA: TGTGCCAGCTCACACCCCCCGTTGGGGGCCGAGACCCAGTACTTC

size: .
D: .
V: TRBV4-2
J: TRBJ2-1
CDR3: CASSPEIEANEQFF
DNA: TGTGCCAGCAGCCCTGAAATAGAAGCCAATGAGCAGTTCTTC

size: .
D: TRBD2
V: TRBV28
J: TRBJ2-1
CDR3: CASSITGTSRGNEQFF
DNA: TGTGCCAGCAGCATTACCGGGACTAGCAGGGGCAATGAGCAGTTCTTC

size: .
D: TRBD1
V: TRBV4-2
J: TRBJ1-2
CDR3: CASSQGTGAGYTF
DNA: TGTGCCAGCAGCCAAGGGACAGGGGCTGGCTACACCTTC

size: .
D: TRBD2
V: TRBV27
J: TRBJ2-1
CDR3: CASRGLAGYNEQFF
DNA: TGTGCCAGCAGGGGACTAGCGGGATACAATGAGCAGTTCTTC